Below, 9 T cell receptor beta chains from the same sample are listed, as sequenced in a study of OX40 agonist ivuxolimab in advanced cancers. Sequencing was performed with immunoSEQ multiplex PCR; in TCRdb, only in-frame clones are kept and a portion is missing. This table holds 98,000 or so clones, 70% to 85% found once. This specimen consisted of CD4+ or CD8+ T cells sorted from blood, obtained in a trial of the OX40 agonist ivuxolimab. Receptors were obtained from an adult with an advanced solid tumor such as melanoma, head and neck, liver or kidney cancer.

This clone was observed a single time. This sequence joins TRBV18 and TRBJ1-4; D gene uncertain. The CDR3 spans 15 residues. V lost 2 bases and J 4 bases, leaving 11 bases between the germline ends. Per germline, CDR1 KGHSH and CDR2 LQKENI. The DNA of the CDR3 is TGTGCCAGCTCACCATCTCTACGGGATAATGAAAAACTGTTTTTT. It translates to CASSPSLRDNEKLFF.

V usage is TRBV5-4 and J usage is TRBJ1-4; D remains unclear. V was trimmed by 4 bases and J by 4 bases, leaving 14 bases between them. From germline, CDR1 is SGHNT and CDR2 YYREEE (reference sequence). The length of the CDR3 is 15 residues. CDR3 residues: CASSRKLGNNEKLFF. DNA for the CDR3: TGTGCCAGCAGCCGGAAACTAGGGAATAATGAAAAACTGTTTTTT.

The chain carries TRBV25-1 and TRBJ2-1, with D perhaps matching TRBD1 or TRBD2 (5 bases each). CDR3 length: 13 residues. Germline values: CDR1 MGHDK, CDR2 SYGVNS. Trimming pared 2 bases from V and 5 bases from J, leaving 7 bases between. CDR3 in amino acids: CASSEQGHNEQFF. The CDR3 DNA reads TGTGCCAGCAGTGAACAGGGACACAATGAGCAGTTCTTC.

The chain carries TRBV6-5 and TRBJ1-5; maybe TRBD1 (6 bases). The germline V and J ends were trimmed by 4 bases and 8 bases, with 15 bases remaining between them. Germline V gene data show CDR1 as MNHEY and CDR2 as SVGAGI. This CDR3 region has 14 residues. The CDR3 coding sequence is TGTGCCAGCAGTTTAACCTGGGGGGGCAAGCCCCAGCATTTT. Amino acids: CASSLTWGGKPQHF.

The genes are TRBV21-1 and TRBJ1-5. TRBV21-1 is recorded as a pseudogene. The CDR3 consists of 17 residues. The CDR3 sequence: CASSKGRKGVSNQPQHF. CDR3 nucleotides: TGTGCCAGCAGCAAAGGTCGAAAGGGAGTTAGCAATCAGCCCCAGCATTTT.

The chain has TRBV5-1 and TRBJ2-5; possibly TRBD2 for D (6 bases). V dropped 4 bases and J dropped 1 base, with 17 bases sitting between them. The CDR3 has 16 residues. Germline V gene data show CDR1 as SGHRS and CDR2 as YFSETQ. For the CDR3, the DNA is TGCGCCAGCAGCCCCGCGACTAGTCTCCCCCAAGAGACCCAGTACTTC. Encoded protein: CASSPATSLPQETQYF.

This clone was counted a single time. This rearrangement joins TRBV29-1 to TRBJ1-5; D not resolved. Deletions cut 7 bases from V and 7 bases from J, with 11 bases between. Germline V gene lookup returns CDR1 SQVTM and CDR2 ANQGSEA. The CDR3 contains 11 residues. The CDR3 nucleotides are TGCAGCGCCGGGGATTTGCAGCCCCAGCATTTT. It specifies CSAGDLQPQHF.

CDR3 residues: CASSLAGLGSYNEQFF. DNA for the CDR3: TGTGCCAGCAGCTTAGCCGGGTTAGGTTCCTACAATGAGCAGTTCTTC. V and J are TRBV11-2 and TRBJ2-1; D unresolved. V lost 1 base and J lost 1, with 11 bases in between. Germline-derived CDR1 and CDR2 are SGHAT and FQNNGV. The CDR3 consists of 16 residues.

There are a few counts of this clone. The gene calls are TRBV4-2 and TRBJ2-2; 14 nucleotides align to TRBD2. The CDR3 has 20 amino acids. Per germline, CDR1 LGHNA and CDR2 YNFKEQ. J was trimmed by 1 base and V by 0 bases; bases with no gene match: 7. CDR3 residues: CASSQDTTSGGAWNTGELFF. The CDR3 coding sequence is TGTGCCAGCAGCCAAGATACGACTAGCGGGGGGGCCTGGAACACCGGGGAGCTGTTTTTT.